These T cell receptor beta chains were read from a single sample in a study of post-analysis software for immune sequencing data. In TCRdb, the PCR reads were re-called with MiXCR into one record per CDR3 protein. The sample has about half a million distinct CDR3 sequences, less than 45% seen once. Sequencing used blood. The receptors were sampled from a girl between 10 and 17 years old with multiple sclerosis. The CDR3 runs from the conserved cysteine through the conserved F or W. Fields, in order: CDR3 DNA, CDR3 protein, clone size, V gene, D gene, J gene. D genes are given only for firm matches. The size entry is marked missing in some rows and otherwise reads once, few, many or a size class.

DNA: TGTGCCAGCAGCCCTCTGGGGGGTTTCGGCAATCAGCCCCAGCATTTT; CDR3: CASSPLGGFGNQPQHF; size: .; V: TRBV6-1; D: .; J: TRBJ1-5
DNA: TGTGCCAGCAGCTTAGGGGGGACCACCGAGCAGTTCTTC; CDR3: CASSLGGTTEQFF; size: .; V: TRBV7-9; D: .; J: TRBJ2-1
DNA: TGTGCCAGCAGCCCCTCTATCACAGATACGCAGTATTTT; CDR3: CASSPSITDTQYF; size: few; V: TRBV7-3; D: .; J: TRBJ2-3
DNA: TGTGCCAGCAGCTTGGTGGACAGAGGTAACAATGAGCAGTTCTTC; CDR3: CASSLVDRGNNEQFF; size: .; V: TRBV7-8; D: .; J: TRBJ2-1
DNA: TGCAGTGCCAGAGGGGGAGAAGGGGAGACCCAGTACTTC; CDR3: CSARGGEGETQYF; size: .; V: TRBV20-1; D: .; J: TRBJ2-5
DNA: TGTGCCAGCAGAGTAGCGGGCGCGTCGTACGAGCAGTACTTC; CDR3: CASRVAGASYEQYF; size: .; V: TRBV21-1; D: .; J: TRBJ2-7
DNA: TGTGCCAGCAGCATGAGGAGGGACAGGGGCTCCTACGAGCAGTACTTC; CDR3: CASSMRRDRGSYEQYF; size: few; V: TRBV13; D: TRBD1; J: TRBJ2-7
DNA: TGTGCCAGCAGAAATCGGGGGAGCACAAACAATGAGCAGTTCTTC; CDR3: CASRNRGSTNNEQFF; size: .; V: TRBV6-6; D: .; J: TRBJ2-1
DNA: TGTGCCAGCAGCACGAAAAACAGGGGGCCTATTCTTTGTCAATCCTACGAGCAGTACTTC; CDR3: CASSTKNRGPILCQSYEQYF; size: once; V: TRBV21-1; D: .; J: TRBJ2-7
DNA: TGTGCCAGCAGCCCCCGGACAGGGTACACTGGGGCCAACGTCCTGACTTTC; CDR3: CASSPRTGYTGANVLTF; size: .; V: TRBV7-3; D: TRBD1; J: TRBJ2-6
DNA: TGTGCCAGCAGTTCCATACTTCAGGGTTTCAACGAGCAGTACTTC; CDR3: CASSSILQGFNEQYF; size: .; V: TRBV27; D: .; J: TRBJ2-7
DNA: TGTGCCAGCAGACCACACACAGATACGCAGTATTTT; CDR3: CASRPHTDTQYF; size: .; V: TRBV6-6; D: .; J: TRBJ2-3
DNA: TGTGCCAGCAGTCCAACAGAGGAGACCCAGTACTTC; CDR3: CASSPTEETQYF; size: .; V: TRBV28; D: .; J: TRBJ2-5
DNA: TGCAGTGGGATGGGACCGGGACAAATTAGCAATCAGCCCCAGCATTTT; CDR3: CSGMGPGQISNQPQHF; size: .; V: TRBV20-1; D: .; J: TRBJ1-5
DNA: TGTGCCAGCAGTGAGGGACAGGGACCCTACAATGAGCAGTTCTTC; CDR3: CASSEGQGPYNEQFF; size: few; V: TRBV6-4; D: TRBD1; J: TRBJ2-1
DNA: TGCGCCAGCAGCTTTGTTAGCGGGAGAGGGGTCGAGCAGTACTTC; CDR3: CASSFVSGRGVEQYF; size: few; V: TRBV5-1; D: TRBD2; J: TRBJ2-7
DNA: TGCAGTGCTAGAGATTGGGACTACGCGGGAGGTGGGAATGAGCAGTTCTTC; CDR3: CSARDWDYAGGGNEQFF; size: .; V: TRBV20-1; D: TRBD2; J: TRBJ2-1
DNA: TGTGCCAGCAGTGAGTTGGGCATCAGCTACGGCTACACCTTC; CDR3: CASSELGISYGYTF; size: .; V: TRBV6-1; D: .; J: TRBJ1-2
DNA: TGCGCCAGCCAGAGGACAGGGTCCTACAATGAGCAGTTCTTC; CDR3: CASQRTGSYNEQFF; size: .; V: TRBV5-1; D: TRBD1; J: TRBJ2-1
DNA: TGCAGTGCTAGAAAGGGGGGCTCGAACACTGAAGCTTTCTTT; CDR3: CSARKGGSNTEAFF; size: once; V: TRBV20-1; D: .; J: TRBJ1-1
DNA: TGTGCCAGCAGCCCCGGACGAGCGGGAGGGAGCACAGATACGCAGTATTTT; CDR3: CASSPGRAGGSTDTQYF; size: .; V: TRBV7-3; D: TRBD2; J: TRBJ2-3
DNA: TGTGCCAGCACCCCTGGGACTAGCGCACAAGAGACCCAGTACTTC; CDR3: CASTPGTSAQETQYF; size: .; V: TRBV28; D: TRBD2; J: TRBJ2-5
DNA: TGTGCCAGCAGTTACTCTAGAGGATCCAATGAGCAGTTCTTC; CDR3: CASSYSRGSNEQFF; size: once; V: TRBV6-2/TRBV6-3; D: .; J: TRBJ2-1
DNA: TGTGCCAGCAGCCCGTGGGCGGGAGAGGGGACCCAGTACTTC; CDR3: CASSPWAGEGTQYF; size: few; V: TRBV9; D: TRBD2; J: TRBJ2-5
DNA: TGTGCCAGCAGCCAACAGGGAAAGGGTGAAGCTTTCTTT; CDR3: CASSQQGKGEAFF; size: .; V: TRBV27; D: .; J: TRBJ1-1
DNA: TGTGCCAGCAGTTTATTGGAGAATCAGCCCCAGCATTTT; CDR3: CASSLLENQPQHF; size: once; V: TRBV12-3/TRBV12-4; D: .; J: TRBJ1-5
DNA: TGCGCCAGCAGCTTGATCGGAGGTGGGGCCAACGTCCTGACTTTC; CDR3: CASSLIGGGANVLTF; size: few; V: TRBV5-1; D: .; J: TRBJ2-6
DNA: TGTGCCAGCAGCCAAGATTGGCAGAGCTCCTACAATGAGCAGTTCTTC; CDR3: CASSQDWQSSYNEQFF; size: .; V: TRBV4-2; D: .; J: TRBJ2-1
DNA: TGCAGTGCTAGGACAGGGGGCGGGGGATCCTACAATGAGCAGTTCTTC; CDR3: CSARTGGGGSYNEQFF; size: once; V: TRBV20-1; D: TRBD1; J: TRBJ2-1
DNA: TGCAGCGTTGTCCTGACAGGCTTTTATGGCTACACCTTC; CDR3: CSVVLTGFYGYTF; size: .; V: TRBV29-1; D: .; J: TRBJ1-2
DNA: TGCAGTGCTGCCTTACCCCCGAGCTCCTACAATGAGCAGTTCTTC; CDR3: CSAALPPSSYNEQFF; size: few; V: TRBV20-1; D: .; J: TRBJ2-1
DNA: TGTGCCAGCAGTTACGGACAGAATAGCAATCAGCCCCAGCATTTT; CDR3: CASSYGQNSNQPQHF; size: .; V: TRBV28; D: .; J: TRBJ1-5
DNA: TGTGCCAGCTGGCTAGCGGGAGGGCCCAAAGATACGCAGTATTTT; CDR3: CASWLAGGPKDTQYF; size: .; V: TRBV6-2/TRBV6-3; D: TRBD2; J: TRBJ2-3
DNA: TGTGCCAGCAGCTTAGCCACGCTGGACAGGGGAACAGGAAACACCATATATTTT; CDR3: CASSLATLDRGTGNTIYF; size: few; V: TRBV13; D: TRBD1; J: TRBJ1-3
DNA: TGTGCCAGCAGTGAGTTGGGACTAGCGGGGAGTAATGAGCAGTTCTTC; CDR3: CASSELGLAGSNEQFF; size: .; V: TRBV12-3/TRBV12-4; D: TRBD2; J: TRBJ2-1
DNA: TGTGCCAGCAGTTTAGGCGGGAGGCGCTACAATGAGCAGTTCTTC; CDR3: CASSLGGRRYNEQFF; size: few; V: TRBV12-3/TRBV12-4; D: TRBD2; J: TRBJ2-1
DNA: TGTGCCAGCCGGGGAGGGGACCCTTATAATTCACCCCTCCACTTT; CDR3: CASRGGDPYNSPLHF; size: .; V: TRBV6-5; D: .; J: TRBJ1-6
DNA: TGTGCCAGCAGCGTAGTGACTATCGGAGGTGAGCAGTTCTTC; CDR3: CASSVVTIGGEQFF; size: .; V: TRBV9; D: .; J: TRBJ2-1
DNA: TGTGCCAGCAGCGTTGGGATAGGCGGGAGGGTCAGCGAGCAGTACTTC; CDR3: CASSVGIGGRVSEQYF; size: few; V: TRBV9; D: TRBD2; J: TRBJ2-7
DNA: TGTGCCTGCGGACAGGGTTCCTACAATGAGCAGTTCTTC; CDR3: CACGQGSYNEQFF; size: .; V: TRBV30; D: TRBD1; J: TRBJ2-1
DNA: TGTGCCAGCAGCCCCGGGGCCGGGGCCTACGAGCAGTACTTC; CDR3: CASSPGAGAYEQYF; size: few; V: TRBV27; D: .; J: TRBJ2-7
DNA: TGTGCCAGCAGCTTCCAAACCTACGAGCAGTACTTC; CDR3: CASSFQTYEQYF; size: .; V: TRBV7-9; D: .; J: TRBJ2-7
DNA: TGTGCCAGCAGCGTAAGGGCCATTACCTACGAGCAGTACTTC; CDR3: CASSVRAITYEQYF; size: .; V: TRBV5-6; D: .; J: TRBJ2-7
DNA: TGTGCCATCTCGTACGACAGGGACTACAATGAGCAGTTCTTC; CDR3: CAISYDRDYNEQFF; size: .; V: TRBV10-3; D: TRBD1; J: TRBJ2-1
DNA: TGTGCCAGCACCAGCAAAAACTCCGATAATTCACCCCTCCACTTT; CDR3: CASTSKNSDNSPLHF; size: few; V: TRBV7-8; D: .; J: TRBJ1-6
DNA: TGCAGTGCTAGAAAAACGGTCTCAAATAATTCACCCCTCCACTTT; CDR3: CSARKTVSNNSPLHF; size: .; V: TRBV20-1; D: .; J: TRBJ1-6
DNA: TGTGCCAGCAGTCCGACAGGGAAAGGCTACACCTTC; CDR3: CASSPTGKGYTF; size: .; V: TRBV28; D: TRBD1; J: TRBJ1-2
DNA: TGTGCCAGCAGGAGCGGGCCCGGGAATGAGCAGTTCTTC; CDR3: CASRSGPGNEQFF; size: .; V: TRBV7-6; D: .; J: TRBJ2-1
DNA: TGTGCCAGCAGCCCCAAGGGGGGACAGGGGGTTGGCTACACCTTC; CDR3: CASSPKGGQGVGYTF; size: .; V: TRBV7-8; D: TRBD1; J: TRBJ1-2
DNA: TGCGCCAGCAGCTTGGTAGTTAGCGGGAGTCCAGGGGAGACCCAGTACTTC; CDR3: CASSLVVSGSPGETQYF; size: .; V: TRBV5-1; D: TRBD2; J: TRBJ2-5
DNA: TGCGCCAGCAGCTTACAGGGGGACTATAATTCACCCCTCCACTTT; CDR3: CASSLQGDYNSPLHF; size: .; V: TRBV5-1; D: TRBD1; J: TRBJ1-6
DNA: TGCAGTGCTAGAGAGGGACTAGCGGGTGGAGATTACGAGCAGTACTTC; CDR3: CSAREGLAGGDYEQYF; size: few; V: TRBV20-1; D: TRBD2; J: TRBJ2-7
DNA: TGCAGCGTTGAAGGCGGAATAAGTAGCACAGATACGCAGTATTTT; CDR3: CSVEGGISSTDTQYF; size: few; V: TRBV29-1; D: .; J: TRBJ2-3
DNA: TGTGCCAGCAGCTTAGGTGCCACTACGGATTACAATGAGCAGTTCTTC; CDR3: CASSLGATTDYNEQFF; size: .; V: TRBV7-2; D: .; J: TRBJ2-1